The T cell receptor beta chain described here comes from a study of cytomegalovirus exposure and HLA in healthy donors. Primers for the PCR totalled 60 Vbeta and 13 Jbeta. Sequencing used immunoSEQ multiplex PCR; TCRdb keeps in-frame clones, though not all of them. The data contain 130,000 to 150,000 clones, about four fifths of them seen just once; the ten biggest clones take up less than 3%. The CDR3 runs to 14 residues. Germline CDR1 SGHNT, CDR2 YYREEE (reference sequence). V lost 4 bases, J lost 7 bases, and 9 bases stayed unmatched. The donors comprised healthy bone marrow donors. The sequenced sample consisted of PBMCs. This chain links TRBV5-4 with TRBJ2-5; 8 bases agree with TRBD1. This clonotype was sampled from a woman aged 18-35 years in good health and CMV-seropositive. CDR3 protein: CASSLGQGRGTQYF. The DNA for the CDR3 is TGTGCCAGCAGCCTAGGACAGGGTCGAGGGACCCAGTACTTC.